This entry describes one T cell receptor (beta chain). This clonotype has a handful of counts. Its antigen target is currently unknown. No much larger clone is present one base from it, and per-base qualities are unavailable. Measured from the cysteine to the phenylalanine, the CDR3 is 17 residues long. The kept DNA is CDR3 alone, 51 bases in frame from the first base. CDR1 SGHTA and CDR2 FQGNSA are derived from the germline V gene. V is pared back by 0 bases and J by 0 bases, with 14 bases lying between the germline termini. The data derive from a study of T-cell memory formation after mild COVID-19 (dated by TCRdb to about 2021). For the wider study: TCR sequence clusters from the two donors were largely donor specific. Longitudinal TCRalpha and TCRbeta repertoire sequencing tracked T-cell clones expanding and contracting after mild COVID-19 in a couple of donors. The cohort was made up of two young adult volunteers, one female and one male, who were previously healthy. Beyond this particular receptor, the publication reports: SARS-CoV-2 specificity of the second-wave clones peaking on day 37 was not confirmed. The detection of some responding clones in pre-infection memory suggests that pre-existing cross-reactive memory T cells joined the SARS-CoV-2 response. Clones that contracted from day 15 to 85 showed balanced CD4/CD8 phenotypes, whereas a second wave of clones that expanded from day 15 to 37 leaned towards CD4+. Contracting CD4+ clones turned up mainly in the CM and EM memory subsets, whereas EMRA was where CD8+ clones were enriched. Only two mild cases were covered in the study, and larger cohorts including severe cases with pre-infection samples were considered necessary.

Data came from an Illumina NovaSeq 6000. TCRalpha and TCRbeta cDNA libraries were built by 5'RACE with constant-segment primers, adding sample barcodes and unique molecular identifiers. Trizol reagent was used to extract RNA from every sample. Libraries were amplified in two PCR steps, with a second sample barcode and Illumina TruSeq adapters added in the second step. Sequencing of the libraries was done on an Illumina NovaSeq, producing 2 x 150 bp paired-end reads. The published analysis was carried out like this. With migec v1.2.7, reads were demultiplexed and then collapsed into UMI-guided consensus sequences. Using mixcr v2.1.11, the UMI consensuses were aligned to TRA and TRB V and J templates and assembled into clonotypes. Clonotypes were classified as expanded or contracted when called significant by both edgeR and NoisET, with noise models trained on biological replicates. For edgeR calls, the cutoffs were a false discovery rate-adjusted p below 0.01 and a log2 fold-change threshold of 1. PCA with hierarchical clustering of max-normalized trajectories of the 1000 most abundant clonotypes was used as exploratory dynamics analysis. The CD4 or CD8 phenotype of responding clones was assigned using the separately sequenced CD4+ and CD8+ repertoires. In-frame beta chains were kept once TCRdb had trimmed the public reads at Q25 with fastp and called clones with MiXCR. Identical CDR3 protein sequences are pooled into one entry, listed with their most common genes and DNA. The V and J calls were determined by TCRdb, not by the authors. Across this sample there are some 100,000 distinct CDR3 sequences, with 11% seen only once. Together, the top ten hold 40% of the sample.

PBMCs were isolated by Ficoll-Paque density gradient centrifugation. The TCR sequence derives from a man in his late teens or twenties who had mild COVID-19 (a few samples of this study predate the infection). The sample titles of this study are shuffled in the database, so cell type and time point are left out; the donor was told from shared clones. Sequencing used PBMCs or a T cell subset sorted from them (not recorded which). The chain employs TRBV7-2 and TRBJ2-5; too little of a D gene remains to name it. For the CDR3, the sequence is CASSLALVSLNQETQYF. The base sequence is TGTGCCAGCAGCTTAGCGTTAGTGAGTCTCAACCAAGAGACCCAGTACTTC.